This T cell receptor beta chain is drawn from a study of CD8+CD57+ T cells in acquired aplastic anemia. About the research overall: When averaged, DNA from sorted CD4+ and CD8+ cells came to around 3.1 ug. Reads per healthy sample averaged approximately 9.9 million (CD4+) and under 12 million (CD8+). Study results and caveats: CD8+ Simpson's diversity in patients was not significantly different from that in controls.

TCR beta VDJ and CDR3 profiling used genomic DNA as template. TCRdb reprocessed the reads via MiXCR and lists one record per CDR3 protein. The sample lists 150,000 to 200,000 distinct CDR3 sequences, about 47% occurring once. Concerning this clonotype itself: Antigen unknown.

The CDR3 runs to 14 residues. CDR1 is DFQATT and CDR2 is SNEGSKA in the germline V gene (reference sequence). After removal of 0 bases from V and 10 bases from J, the junction contained 5 bases not matched to a gene. Sequencing was carried out using sorted CD4+, CD8+, or CD8+CD57+ T cells (not recorded which) from PBMCs. V is TRBV20-1 and J is TRBJ1-4, with 10 bases fitting TRBD1. This sequence was found in a human donor in good health. The CDR3 spells CSARDRDRGPKLFF. The CDR3 DNA reads TGCAGTGCTAGAGATCGCGACAGGGGGCCAAAACTGTTTTTT.